This TCR beta chain came from a study of T cell changes during pregnancy in multiple sclerosis. The table came from immunoSEQ multiplex PCR; TCRdb's copy has only in-frame clones and leaves some out. The sample yields some 59,000 clones, 70% to 90% seen once. The table lists this clone with a few counts. This CDR3 comprises 16 residues. V dropped 3 bases and J dropped 7; count of bases not matched to a gene: 9. CDR1 KGHSH and CDR2 LQKENI come from the germline V gene. The clonotype originates from a female donor with multiple sclerosis, enrolled in a pregnancy study. The sample was peripheral blood, taken in the first trimester of pregnancy. This chain connects TRBV18 to TRBJ2-1, with TRBD2 matching over 10 bases. CDR3 DNA: TGTGCCAGCTCACCGATAATAGCGGGGGGTTGGAATGAGCAGTTCTTC. Encoded protein: CASSPIIAGGWNEQFF. Full variable domain (rest looked up from reference TRBV18 and TRBJ2-1): NAGVMQNPRHLVRRRGQEARLRCSPMKGHSHVYWYRQLPEEGLKFMVYLQKENIIDESGMPKERFSAEFPKEGPSILRIQQVVRGDSAAYFCASSPIIAGGWNEQFFGPGTRLTVL.